The clone carrying this T cell receptor (beta chain) was picked up many times. Germline V gives CDR1 DFQATT, CDR2 SNEGSKA (reference sequence). V dropped 5 bases and J dropped 2 bases, with 10 bases sitting between them. This CDR3 is built from 12 residues. Amplification targeted TCR beta CDR3 regions from RNA transcripts. During a first-round RT-PCR of the TCR CDR3, the HTBI primer set was used. TCRdb fed the multiplex PCR reads into MiXCR, producing one record per CDR3 protein. The table includes more than 500,000 distinct CDR3 sequences, around 15% detected once. These data come from a study of T cells in Graves' hyperthyroidism and ophthalmopathy.

The clonotype comes from a woman in her 40s with Graves' ophthalmopathy. The chain uses TRBV20-1 and TRBJ2-7, with D maybe TRBD2 (6 bases). The sample consisted of blood. The CDR3 loop is CSAGGLTYEQYF. The CDR3 region has the DNA TGCAGTGCTGGGGGACTGACCTACGAGCAGTACTTC.